A few counts support the clone carrying this T cell receptor (beta chain). Its antigen is undetermined. This sample is drawn from a study of regulatory T cells in long-lasting Graves disease. Findings and caveats of the study: Persistent disease preferred TRBV28, TRBJ1-2 and TRBJ2-5.

Arm-PCR with iRepertoire HTBI primers amplified the CDR3 regions for these TCR beta libraries. Via MiXCR, TCRdb re-called the multiplex PCR reads, giving one row per CDR3 protein. The table records about 540,000 distinct CDR3 sequences, 13% of them present only once. Trimming pared 3 bases from V and 0 bases from J, leaving 9 bases between. The CDR3 length is 15 residues. Time point in this sample: newly diagnosed GD, antithyroid drugs for less than 3 months. PBMC RNA was the source of the TCR library. The same sample was also studied in work on T cells in Graves' hyperthyroidism and ophthalmopathy. That paper adds: No ophthalmopathy progression within 18 months constituted stable Graves' hyperthyroidism. Diagnostic decisions used clinical symptoms, serum thyroxine and TRAb, thyroid ultrasound and orbital computed tomography.

Specimen: peripheral blood mononuclear cells (PBMCs), collected at new diagnosis, from a patient treated with antithyroid drugs. This chain links TRBV12-3 or TRBV12-4 with TRBJ2-4; D is perhaps TRBD1 or TRBD2 (5 bases each). This clonotype was obtained from a man aged 25-45 years with Graves disease. This CDR3 is CASSLGVLAKNIQYF. CDR3 sequence (DNA): TGTGCCAGCAGTTTGGGGGTCCTAGCCAAAAACATTCAGTACTTC.